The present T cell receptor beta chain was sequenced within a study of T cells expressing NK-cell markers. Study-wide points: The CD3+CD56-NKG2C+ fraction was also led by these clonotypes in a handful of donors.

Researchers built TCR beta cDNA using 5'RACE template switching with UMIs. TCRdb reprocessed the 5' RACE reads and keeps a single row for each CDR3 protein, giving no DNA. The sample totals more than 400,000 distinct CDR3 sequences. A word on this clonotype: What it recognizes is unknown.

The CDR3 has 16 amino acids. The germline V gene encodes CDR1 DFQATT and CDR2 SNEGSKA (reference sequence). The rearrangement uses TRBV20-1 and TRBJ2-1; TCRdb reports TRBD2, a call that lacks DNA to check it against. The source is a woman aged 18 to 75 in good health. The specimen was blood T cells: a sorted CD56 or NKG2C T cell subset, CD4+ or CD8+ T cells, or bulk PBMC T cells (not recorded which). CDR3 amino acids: CSARDAGGPSYNEQFF.